The 21 T cell receptor beta chains presented below share a single source sample, sequenced in a study of blood T cells in healthy people across ages. Through a sample-barcoded 5' primer and a J-beta primer mix, a second PCR was run for about 7 to 12 cycles. From the 5' RACE reads, TCRdb called clonotypes with MiXCR, one entry per CDR3 protein. The table has around 1.7 million distinct CDR3 sequences, 25% to 30% seen once. Sample: blood. These receptors came from a woman in her twenties or thirties in good health.

The table lists this clonotype with many counts. V usage is TRBV5-1 and J usage is TRBJ2-7, with TRBD2 matching over 7 bases. This CDR3 has 16 amino acids. Germline V lookup: CDR1 SGHRS, CDR2 YFSETQ. The V and J ends lost 5 bases and 2 bases, in that order; junction bases with no gene match: 13. The DNA for the CDR3 is TGCGCCAGCAGAAATGGTCTAGCGGCGACCCCCTACGAGCAGTACTTC. Translated, it gives CASRNGLAATPYEQYF.

Only a few counts were recorded for this clonotype. The V and J genes are TRBV7-9 and TRBJ2-7, with D possibly matching TRBD2 (6 bases). This CDR3 region has 15 residues. The V gene lost 5 bases and the J gene lost 6 bases, with 20 bases spanning the gap. The germline V gene encodes CDR1 SEHNR and CDR2 FQNEAQ (reference sequence). CDR3 sequence: CASSRREARQVEQYF. As DNA, the CDR3 is TGTGCCAGCAGCCGGCGGGAAGCGCGGCAGGTCGAGCAGTACTTC.

This chain links TRBV9 with TRBJ2-1; 15 bases are shared with TRBD2. With V trimmed by 0 bases and J by 8 bases, 3 bases remained unmatched. Germline V gives CDR1 SGDLS, CDR2 YYNGEE. The length of the CDR3 is 16 residues. The CDR3 sequence is CASSVDGTSGRHEQFF. As DNA, the CDR3 is TGTGCCAGCAGCGTAGACGGGACTAGCGGGAGGCATGAGCAGTTCTTC.

About this clonotype itself: A much larger clone sits a single nucleotide away, making a read error possible. The chain recombines TRBV29-1 with TRBJ2-3; TRBD1 aligns across 8 bases. The CDR3 length is 14 residues. CDR1 is SQVTM, CDR2 ANQGSEA, per germline. The CDR3 protein is CSVNDRKGTGTQYF. DNA for the CDR3: TGCAGCGTTAACGACAGGAAGGGGACAGGTACGCAGTATTTT.

V gene TRBV7-2 combines with J gene TRBJ1-5; a weak D match, TRBD1 (6 bases). The CDR3 length is 15 residues. Germline lookup yields CDR1 SGHTA and CDR2 FQGNSA. The V and J ends lost 3 bases and 7 bases respectively, with 16 bases between them. The CDR3 nucleotides are TGTGCCAGCAGCTTCAGAGAGGGCAGGGGACAGCCCCAGCATTTT. This sequence encodes CASSFREGRGQPQHF.

CDR3 sequence reads: CASSLEGLPREKLFF. The CDR3 DNA follows: TGCGCCAGCAGCTTGGAAGGCCTTCCCAGGGAAAAACTGTTTTTT. The gene calls are TRBV5-1 and TRBJ1-4, with no clear D. The germline CDR1 and CDR2 sequences are SGHRS and YFSETQ. Trimming took off 0 bases at V and 8 bases at J, with 14 bases between the two ends. CDR3 length: 15 residues.

A remark on this clonotype: Germline is not matched at one junction end, which may reflect a read error. The V call is TRBV5-1, the J call TRBJ2-7, with 10 bases aligning to TRBD1. CDR1 SGHRS and CDR2 YFSETQ come from the germline V gene. The CDR3 loop spans 15 amino acids. CDR3 bases: TGCGCCAGCAGCTTTTTAGACAGGGGGCTCGACGAGCTGTACTTC. The encoded protein is CASSFLDRGLDELYF.

In this sample, this clonotype turned up a few times. The V and J genes are TRBV6-1 and TRBJ2-3; 11 bases align to TRBD2. V lost 5 bases, J lost 4 bases, and 11 bases stayed unmatched. Germline V gene data show CDR1 as MNHNS and CDR2 as SASEGT. The CDR3 has 17 residues. In DNA, the CDR3 is TGTGCCAGCAGTATGCCGACTCTAGCGGGGGGTTCAGATACGCAGTATTTT. This translates into CASSMPTLAGGSDTQYF.

This chain connects TRBV7-2 to TRBJ2-5; 7 bases fit TRBD2. There are 15 residues in the CDR3. Trimming cost V 5 bases and J 11 bases; bases outside gene matches: 17. The germline V gene has CDR1 SGHTA and CDR2 FQGNSA. This CDR3 is CASSPTASGSTEQYF. CDR3 in DNA: TGTGCCAGCAGCCCCACGGCTAGCGGATCCACTGAGCAGTACTTC.

The chain employs TRBV5-1 and TRBJ2-1; either TRBD1 or TRBD2 may supply D (5 bases each). This CDR3 spans 16 amino acids. The germline V gene encodes CDR1 SGHRS and CDR2 YFSETQ. Trimming pared 4 bases from V and 3 bases from J, leaving 17 bases between. In nucleotides, the CDR3 is TGCGCCAGCAGCGTGGGGACCCGGACGGGCTACAATGAGCAGTTCTTC. Its translation: CASSVGTRTGYNEQFF.

The sample holds a few counts of this clonotype. The chain recombines TRBV7-9 with TRBJ2-3; D may be TRBD2 (6 bases). V was trimmed by 6 bases and J by 2 bases, leaving 18 bases between them. This CDR3 is built from 16 residues. CDR1 SEHNR and CDR2 FQNEAQ come from the germline V gene (reference sequence). This CDR3 reads CASSSQGRGHTDTQYF. The CDR3 coding sequence is TGTGCCAGCAGTTCCCAAGGGCGGGGTCACACAGATACGCAGTATTTT.

The gene calls are TRBV20-1 and TRBJ2-1, with D possibly being TRBD1 or TRBD2 (5 bases each). The CDR3 is 13 amino acids. Germline V CDR1 and CDR2: DFQATT, SNEGSKA (reference sequence). V was pared by 2 bases and J by 8 bases, with 13 bases between. Here the CDR3 reads CSARLFEGYEQFF. CDR3 coding DNA: TGCAGTGCTAGACTCTTTGAGGGGTATGAGCAGTTCTTC.

V usage is TRBV7-2 and J usage is TRBJ2-1; D is unresolved. The V gene lost 5 bases and the J gene lost 2 bases, with 13 bases spanning the gap. Germline V gives CDR1 SGHTA, CDR2 FQGNSA. The CDR3 extends over 15 amino acids. CDR3 DNA: TGTGCCAGCAGCCGACAAGGGCCCACCTACAATGAGCAGTTCTTC. Its translation is CASSRQGPTYNEQFF.

The chain is built from TRBV12-3 or TRBV12-4 and TRBJ2-5; TRBD2 might be the D (5 bases). CDR3 length: 14 residues. V lost 6 bases and J 0 bases, leaving 11 bases between the germline ends. CDR3 residues: CASRSLVNQETQYF. DNA of the CDR3: TGTGCCAGCAGGTCACTAGTAAACCAAGAGACCCAGTACTTC.

This rearrangement joins TRBV7-9 to TRBJ2-7, with TRBD1 matching over 8 bases. This CDR3 is built from 15 residues. With 6 bases clipped from V and 3 bases from J, the junction kept 10 bases outside the gene matches. Germline V lookup: CDR1 SEHNR, CDR2 FQNEAQ (reference sequence). DNA for the CDR3: TGTGCCAGCAGTCGTTCTAACAGGGGGATCTACGAGCAGTACTTC. This translates into CASSRSNRGIYEQYF.

There are many counts of this clonotype. The rearrangement joins TRBV7-8 to TRBJ1-2; D is unresolved. CDR1 is SGHVS, CDR2 FQNEAQ, per germline. The V and J ends lost 1 base and 3 bases respectively, with 6 bases between them. CDR3 length: 13 amino acids. The CDR3, as DNA: TGTGCCAGCAGCTTAGGCGGACACTATGGCTACACCTTC. Protein sequence: CASSLGGHYGYTF.

This clonotype has ten or more counts. This chain connects TRBV12-3 or TRBV12-4 to TRBJ2-7; 8 nucleotides line up with TRBD1. The CDR3 is 16 residues long. Trimming took 4 bases from V and 5 from J; bases not matched to a gene: 13. CDR3 coding DNA: TGTGCCAGCAGTTCCACGGGAAGGGGGACAGGTCACGAGCAGTACTTC. Its protein is CASSSTGRGTGHEQYF.

The chain combines TRBV2 with TRBJ2-3; no definite D call. Trimming pared 4 bases from V and 0 bases from J, leaving 11 bases between. In germline, CDR1 is SNHLY, CDR2 FYNNEI. CDR3 size: 15 residues. CDR3 in amino acids: CASSAHTASTDTQYF. The CDR3, as DNA: TGTGCCAGCAGTGCCCATACTGCTAGCACAGATACGCAGTATTTT.

With respect to this clonotype: A much bigger clone sits one base away, suggesting this may be a read error. This chain links TRBV4-3 with TRBJ2-2; D is perhaps TRBD1 or TRBD2 (6 bases each). Per germline, CDR1 LGHNA and CDR2 YSLEER. The CDR3 sequence is 18 residues long. The V gene lost 3 bases and the J gene lost 6 bases, with 23 bases spanning the gap. As DNA, the CDR3 is TGCGCCAGCAGCCATGATCGGGGGACATGGGGCCCCCCCGGGGAGCTGTTTTTT. Its translation is CASSHDRGTWGPPGELFF.

This clonotype was recorded a few times. The chain is built from TRBV5-1 and TRBJ1-5; the D gene is possibly TRBD1 (6 bases). The V end lost 3 bases, the J end lost 5 bases, and 15 bases lay between the germline ends. The CDR3 sequence is 15 residues long. Germline V gives CDR1 SGHRS, CDR2 YFSETQ. The CDR3 DNA reads TGCGCCAGCAGCTGGGAGGGGGACCCTTATCAGCCCCAGCATTTT. Its translation: CASSWEGDPYQPQHF.

This clonotype appeared a few times. The rearrangement joins TRBV3-1 to TRBJ2-7; D is uncertain. Germline V gives CDR1 LGHDT, CDR2 YNNKEL (reference sequence). V dropped 1 base and J dropped 0 bases, with 13 bases sitting between them. CDR3 length equals 16 residues. The CDR3 DNA reads TGTGCCAGCAGCCAAGCCCCACATCGTCTCTCCTACGAGCAGTACTTC. This translates into CASSQAPHRLSYEQYF.